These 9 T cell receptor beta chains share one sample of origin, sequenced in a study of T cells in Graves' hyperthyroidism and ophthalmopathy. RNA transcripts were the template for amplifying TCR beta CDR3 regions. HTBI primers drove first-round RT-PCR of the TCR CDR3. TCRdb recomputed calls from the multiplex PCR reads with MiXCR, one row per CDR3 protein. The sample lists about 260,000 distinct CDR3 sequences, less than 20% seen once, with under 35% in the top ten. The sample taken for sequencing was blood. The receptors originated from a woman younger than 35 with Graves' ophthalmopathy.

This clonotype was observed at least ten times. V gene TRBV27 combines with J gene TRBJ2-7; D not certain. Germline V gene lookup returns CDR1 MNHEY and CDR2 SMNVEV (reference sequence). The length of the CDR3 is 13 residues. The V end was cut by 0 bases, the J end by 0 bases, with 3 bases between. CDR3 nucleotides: TGTGCCAGCAGTTTATCCCACTCCTACGAGCAGTACTTC. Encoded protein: CASSLSHSYEQYF.

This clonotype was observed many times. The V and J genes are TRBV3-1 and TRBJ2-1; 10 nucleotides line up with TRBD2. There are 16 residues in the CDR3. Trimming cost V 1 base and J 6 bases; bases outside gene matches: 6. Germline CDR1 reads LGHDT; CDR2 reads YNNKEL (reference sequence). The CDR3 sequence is CASSQAIAGGGNEQFF. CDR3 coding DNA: TGTGCCAGCAGCCAAGCCATAGCGGGAGGAGGCAATGAGCAGTTCTTC.

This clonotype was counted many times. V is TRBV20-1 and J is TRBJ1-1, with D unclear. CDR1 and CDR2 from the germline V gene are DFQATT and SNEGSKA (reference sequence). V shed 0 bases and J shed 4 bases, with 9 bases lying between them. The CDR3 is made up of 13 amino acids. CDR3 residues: CSAREGWLTEAFF. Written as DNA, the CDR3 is TGCAGTGCTAGAGAAGGGTGGCTCACTGAAGCTTTCTTT.

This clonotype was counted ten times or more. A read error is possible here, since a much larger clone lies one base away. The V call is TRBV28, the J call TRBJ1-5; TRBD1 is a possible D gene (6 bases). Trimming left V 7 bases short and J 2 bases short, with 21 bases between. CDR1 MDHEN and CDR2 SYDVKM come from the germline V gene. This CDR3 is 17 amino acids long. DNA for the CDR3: TGTGCCAGCACTGGGGACGGGGGGGCGGATGGCAATCAGCCCCAGCATTTT. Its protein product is CASTGDGGADGNQPQHF.

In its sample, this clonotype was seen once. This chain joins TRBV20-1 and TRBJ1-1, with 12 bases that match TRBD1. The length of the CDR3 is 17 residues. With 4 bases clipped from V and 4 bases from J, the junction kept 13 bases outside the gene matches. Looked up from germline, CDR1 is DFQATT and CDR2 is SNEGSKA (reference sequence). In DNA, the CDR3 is TGCAGTGCTACCGACGACCGGGACAGGGGGCGTTTCACTGAAGCTTTCTTT. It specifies CSATDDRDRGRFTEAFF.

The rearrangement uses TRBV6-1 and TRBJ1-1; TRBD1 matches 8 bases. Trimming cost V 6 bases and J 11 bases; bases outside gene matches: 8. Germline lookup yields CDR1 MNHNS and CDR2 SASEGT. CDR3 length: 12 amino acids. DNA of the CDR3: TGTGCCAGCAGCCTGGGACAGGATGGTGCTTTCTTT. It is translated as CASSLGQDGAFF.

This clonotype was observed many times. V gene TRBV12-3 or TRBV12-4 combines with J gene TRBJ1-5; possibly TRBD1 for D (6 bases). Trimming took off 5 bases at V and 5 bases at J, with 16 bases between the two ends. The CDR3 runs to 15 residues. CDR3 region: CASSRDSNRDQPQHF. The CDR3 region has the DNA TGTGCCAGCAGTCGAGATTCAAACAGGGATCAGCCCCAGCATTTT.

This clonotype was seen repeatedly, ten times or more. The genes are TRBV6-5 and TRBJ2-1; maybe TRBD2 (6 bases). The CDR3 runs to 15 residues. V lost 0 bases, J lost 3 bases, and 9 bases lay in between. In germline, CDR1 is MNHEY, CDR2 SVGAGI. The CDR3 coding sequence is TGTGCCAGCAGTTACTCCGCGGGAAGCTACAATGAGCAGTTCTTC. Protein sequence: CASSYSAGSYNEQFF.

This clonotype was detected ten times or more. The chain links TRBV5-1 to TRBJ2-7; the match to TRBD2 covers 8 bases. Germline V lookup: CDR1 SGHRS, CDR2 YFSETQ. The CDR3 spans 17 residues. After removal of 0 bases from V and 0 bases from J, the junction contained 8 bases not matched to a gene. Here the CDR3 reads CASSLVALGGGSYEQYF. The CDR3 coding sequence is TGCGCCAGCAGCTTGGTTGCTCTCGGGGGGGGCTCCTACGAGCAGTACTTC.